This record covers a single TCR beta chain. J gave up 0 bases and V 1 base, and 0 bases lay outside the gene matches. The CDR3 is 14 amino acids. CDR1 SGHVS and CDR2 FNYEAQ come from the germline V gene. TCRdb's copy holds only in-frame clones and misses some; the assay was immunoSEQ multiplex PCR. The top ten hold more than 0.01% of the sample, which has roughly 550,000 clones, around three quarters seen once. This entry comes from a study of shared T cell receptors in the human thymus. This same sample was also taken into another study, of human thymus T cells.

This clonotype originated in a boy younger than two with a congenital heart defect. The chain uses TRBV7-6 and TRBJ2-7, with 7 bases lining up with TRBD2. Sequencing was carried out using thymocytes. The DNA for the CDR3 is TGTGCCAGCAGCTTAGGGGACTACTCCTACGAGCAGTACTTC. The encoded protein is CASSLGDYSYEQYF.